The clone carrying this TCR beta chain has a count of ten or more. TCRdb called the RT-PCR reads again in MiXCR, with one record for every CDR3 protein. The sample has about 680,000 distinct CDR3 sequences, approximately 15% seen once. This CDR3 has 14 amino acids. The germline CDR1 and CDR2 sequences are DFQATT and SNEGSKA (reference sequence). Losses at the gene ends were 3 bases for V and 0 bases for J; bases not matched to a gene: 1. The V gene is TRBV20-1, the J gene TRBJ2-7, with 11 positions matching TRBD2. This clonotype originated in a female donor in good health, serving as a healthy control. The sample taken for sequencing was memory CD4+ T cells from blood. The CDR3 region is CSARGLAVSYEQYF. The CDR3, as DNA: TGCAGTGCTAGGGGACTAGCGGTCTCCTACGAGCAGTACTTC.